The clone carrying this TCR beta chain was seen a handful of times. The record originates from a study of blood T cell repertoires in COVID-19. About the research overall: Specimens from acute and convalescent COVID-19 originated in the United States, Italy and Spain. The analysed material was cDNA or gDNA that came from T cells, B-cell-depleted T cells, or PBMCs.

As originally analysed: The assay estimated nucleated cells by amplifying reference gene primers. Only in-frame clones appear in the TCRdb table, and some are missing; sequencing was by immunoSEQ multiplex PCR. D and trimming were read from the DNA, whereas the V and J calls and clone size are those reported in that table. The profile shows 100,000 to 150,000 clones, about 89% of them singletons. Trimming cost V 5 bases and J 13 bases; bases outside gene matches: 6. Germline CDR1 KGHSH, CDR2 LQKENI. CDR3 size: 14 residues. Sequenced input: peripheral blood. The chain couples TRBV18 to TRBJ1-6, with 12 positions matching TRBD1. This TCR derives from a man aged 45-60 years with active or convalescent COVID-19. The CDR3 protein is CASSAGTGGPPLHF. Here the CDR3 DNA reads TGTGCCAGCTCAGCCGGGACAGGGGGCCCTCCCCTCCACTTT.